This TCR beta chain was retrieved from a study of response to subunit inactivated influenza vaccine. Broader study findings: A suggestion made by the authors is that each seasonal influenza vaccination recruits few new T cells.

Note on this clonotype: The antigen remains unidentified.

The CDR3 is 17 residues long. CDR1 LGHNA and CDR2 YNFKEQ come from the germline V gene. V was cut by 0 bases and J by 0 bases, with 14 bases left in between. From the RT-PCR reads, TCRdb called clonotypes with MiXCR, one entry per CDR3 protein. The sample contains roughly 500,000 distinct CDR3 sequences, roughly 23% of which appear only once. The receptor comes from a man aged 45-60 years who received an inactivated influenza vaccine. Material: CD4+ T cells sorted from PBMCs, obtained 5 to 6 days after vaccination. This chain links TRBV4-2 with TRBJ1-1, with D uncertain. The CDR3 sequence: CASSQDGQRVMNTEAFF. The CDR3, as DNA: TGTGCCAGCAGCCAAGACGGGCAGAGGGTTATGAACACTGAAGCTTTCTTT.